This TCR beta chain was found in a study of cytomegalovirus exposure and HLA in healthy donors. The PCR contained 60 Vbeta and 13 Jbeta primers. The data were produced by immunoSEQ multiplex PCR, yet TCRdb's version contains in-frame clones alone and is incomplete. The sample holds around 140,000 clones; over 65% are singletons and the top ten take about 1.5%. Germline V lookup: CDR1 SGHTA, CDR2 FQGNSA. The CDR3 is 15 residues long. The V end lost 0 bases, the J end lost 2 bases, and 9 bases lay between the germline ends. The sample taken for sequencing was PBMCs. The chain links TRBV7-2 to TRBJ2-3, with D tentatively TRBD1 (6 bases). This clonotype originated in a man between 35 and 55 years old in good health and CMV-seronegative. CDR3 in amino acids: CASSLAPGVTDTQYF. The CDR3 coding sequence is TGTGCCAGCAGCTTAGCCCCAGGGGTCACAGATACGCAGTATTTT.